The next 2 T cell receptor beta chains were all read from a single sample in a study of human T cells and chemical hapten exposure. Specified time point: healthy volunteer bleed at 6 weeks. Whole blood, unfractionated, served as the material for total RNA extraction. One entry per CDR3 protein results from TCRdb running MiXCR on the RACE reads. The sample lists some 77,000 distinct CDR3 sequences; around 9.3% were seen once. The sequenced sample was whole blood. All receptors come from a female donor in good health. Some clones in this sample may be carry-over from other donors' samples.

This clonotype was observed a handful of times. The chain combines TRBV29-1 with TRBJ1-1; D possibly corresponds to TRBD1 (6 bases). Germline V lookup: CDR1 SQVTM, CDR2 ANQGSEA. The CDR3 runs to 14 residues. V lost 1 base and J lost 3, with 12 bases in between. CDR3 sequence reads: CSVEGGGTDTEAFF. The DNA of the CDR3 is TGCAGCGTTGAAGGGGGGGGCACGGACACTGAAGCTTTCTTT.

This clonotype was counted a few times. The chain joins TRBV12-3 or TRBV12-4 to TRBJ1-1; D unresolved. The CDR3 is 13 residues long. Trimming took off 2 bases at V and 9 bases at J, with 13 bases between the two ends. CDR3 nucleotides: TGTGCCAGCAGTTTAAGCGGCCCGAGTAAAGCTTTCTTT. This translates into CASSLSGPSKAFF.